This T cell receptor (beta chain) emerged from a study of OX40 agonist ivuxolimab in advanced cancers. The overall study: Hepatocellular carcinoma, melanoma, renal cell or head and neck cancer was diagnosed in the dose-escalation patients. A history of anti-PD-1, anti-PD-L1 or anti-CTLA-4 therapy was acceptable, and 40% had some.

Blood samples were obtained at baseline, cycle 4 day 1, and cycle 7 day 1. Sequenced by immunoSEQ multiplex PCR; TCRdb stores in-frame clones only, minus some. The table includes approximately 52,000 clones, more than 80% detected once. Looked up from germline, CDR1 is SGHTA and CDR2 is FQGNSA. Trimming stripped 3 bases from V and 0 bases from J, with 6 bases between. This CDR3 spans 15 amino acids. The TCR sequence derives from an adult with an advanced solid tumor such as melanoma, head and neck, liver or kidney cancer. The V call is TRBV7-2, the J call TRBJ2-6; weak D call: TRBD1 (5 bases). The material was CD4+ or CD8+ T cells sorted from blood, obtained in a trial of the OX40 agonist ivuxolimab. CDR3 amino acids: CASSFRGSGANVLTF. CDR3 sequence (DNA): TGTGCCAGCAGCTTTAGGGGCTCTGGGGCCAACGTCCTGACTTTC.